These T cell receptor beta chains were read from a single sample in a study of T cell repertoires in cytomegalovirus infection. Antigens of these TCRs are unknown. Via MiXCR, TCRdb re-called the reads, giving one row per CDR3 protein. The table has about 130,000 distinct CDR3 sequences, more than 25% seen once. The specimen comprised CD8+ T cells from cultured PBMCs, sampled from culture after CMV antigen stimulation. The source of these receptors is a human donor in good health (CMV status not recorded). Some clones in this sample may be carry-over from other donors' samples. CDR3s include the opening cysteine and the closing phenylalanine or tryptophan. A D gene is named only where the DNA matches it firmly. A row's size may be missing; if present it is once, few, many or a size class.

>TRBJ1-6|TRBV7-6|NA|many
CASSLAWEGESPLHF
TGTGCCAGCAGCTTAGCGTGGGAGGGAGAGTCACCCCTCCACTTT
>TRBJ1-5|TRBV7-9|NA|NA
CASSLGQNGDQPQHF
TGTGCCAGCAGCTTAGGACAGAACGGTGATCAGCCCCAGCATTTT
>TRBJ2-5|TRBV11-2|TRBD2|few
CASSLGLAGVMYQETQYF
TGTGCCAGCAGCCTTGGACTAGCGGGGGTCATGTACCAAGAGACCCAGTACTTC
>TRBJ2-3|TRBV20-1|NA|few
CSASRGAGADTQYF
TGCAGTGCTAGTAGGGGGGCAGGTGCAGATACGCAGTATTTT
>TRBJ2-7|TRBV7-9|NA|few
CASSDEQGQGYEQYF
TGTGCCAGCAGCGACGAGCAGGGGCAGGGGTACGAGCAGTACTTC
>TRBJ2-2|TRBV7-2|NA|NA
CASSLAGGGELFF
TGTGCCAGCAGCTTAGCCGGGGGCGGGGAGCTGTTTTTT
>TRBJ1-2|TRBV27|NA|few
CASNHPRQDYGYTF
TGTGCCAGCAACCACCCCCGGCAGGACTATGGCTACACCTTC
>TRBJ2-3|TRBV5-5|NA|few
CASTPVPRDGTDTQYF
TGTGCCAGCACCCCGGTGCCCCGGGACGGCACAGATACGCAGTATTTT
>TRBJ2-1|TRBV20-1|NA|NA
CSARGAPEQFF
TGCAGTGCTAGAGGGGCCCCTGAGCAGTTCTTC
>TRBJ1-2|TRBV7-9|NA|NA
CASSFDSNYGYTF
TGTGCCAGCAGCTTCGACAGTAACTATGGCTACACCTTC
>TRBJ2-1|TRBV7-6|NA|few
CASSLVGQGNEQFF
TGTGCCAGCAGCTTAGTAGGGCAGGGCAATGAGCAGTTCTTC
>TRBJ2-7|TRBV27|NA|NA
CASSLQQGYYEQYF
TGTGCCAGCAGTTTACAACAAGGGTACTACGAGCAGTACTTC
>TRBJ1-5|TRBV19|NA|many
CASSIRWGRGNQPQHF
TGTGCCAGTAGTATAAGATGGGGACGCGGCAATCAGCCCCAGCATTTT
>TRBJ2-3|TRBV11-3|TRBD2|few
CASSPYSGGTSDTQYF
TGTGCCAGCAGCCCCTATAGCGGGGGGACCTCGGATACGCAGTATTTT
>TRBJ1-2|TRBV7-9|TRBD1|NA
CASAVQGEDRYGYTF
TGTGCCTCAGCAGTACAGGGGGAGGACCGATATGGCTACACCTTC
>TRBJ1-1|TRBV4-3|NA|NA
CASSQDPATPDAFF
TGCGCCAGCAGCCAAGACCCAGCTACGCCTGACGCTTTCTTT
>TRBJ1-6|TRBV7-6|NA|NA
CASSPATGSPLHF
TGTGCCAGCAGCCCCGCTACGGGTTCACCCCTCCACTTT
>TRBJ1-1|TRBV20-1|NA|few
CSASLRDTEAFF
TGCAGTGCTAGCTTGCGAGACACTGAAGCTTTCTTT
>TRBJ1-6|TRBV12-3/TRBV12-4|NA|many
CASSLGEKFVHNSPLHF
TGTGCCAGCAGTTTAGGGGAAAAATTTGTACATAATTCACCCCTCCACTTT
>TRBJ2-7|TRBV6-1|NA|many
CASSRQLGTYEQYF
TGTGCCAGCAGTCGACAGCTCGGAACCTACGAGCAGTACTTC
>TRBJ2-1|TRBV12-3/TRBV12-4|NA|NA
CASRWGDEQFF
TGTGCCAGCAGGTGGGGGGATGAGCAGTTCTTC
>TRBJ2-1|TRBV4-1|TRBD2|few
CASSLWTSGVDNEQFF
TGCGCCAGCAGCCTCTGGACTAGCGGGGTAGACAATGAGCAGTTCTTC
>TRBJ1-1|TRBV11-2|TRBD1|NA
CASSLDGTGMNTEAFF
TGTGCCAGCAGCTTGGACGGGACAGGGATGAACACTGAAGCTTTCTTT
>TRBJ2-7|TRBV28|NA|many
CASSLPDYEQYF
TGTGCCAGCAGCCTACCGGACTACGAGCAGTACTTC
>TRBJ2-5|TRBV11-2|NA|few
CASSITQETQYF
TGTGCCAGCAGTATTACCCAAGAGACCCAGTACTTC
>TRBJ2-5|TRBV7-2|NA|NA
CASSSFMTETQYF
TGTGCCAGCAGCTCATTCATGACGGAGACCCAGTACTTC
>TRBJ2-7|TRBV4-3|TRBD1|NA
CASSQEGQGLYEQYF
TGCGCCAGCAGCCAAGAGGGACAGGGACTATACGAGCAGTACTTC
>TRBJ1-1|TRBV7-6|NA|NA
CASSPFSGGQEAFF
TGTGCCAGCAGCCCATTTTCCGGGGGTCAAGAAGCTTTCTTT
>TRBJ2-7|TRBV4-3|NA|NA
CASSQDYSASSYEQYF
TGCGCCAGCAGCCAAGATTATTCGGCCAGTTCCTACGAGCAGTACTTC
>TRBJ2-2|TRBV9|NA|NA
CASSVYSGGPTWELFF
TGTGCCAGCAGCGTGTATTCCGGAGGGCCAACCTGGGAGCTGTTTTTT
>TRBJ1-6|TRBV20-1|NA|NA
CSAPDSQARGSPLHF
TGCAGTGCTCCCGACAGCCAGGCACGGGGGTCACCCCTCCACTTT